Listed below are T cell receptor beta chains from one sample, sequenced in a study of graft-versus-host responses after intestinal transplantation. Repertoires were generated with immunoSEQ multiplex PCR, while TCRdb's copy carries only in-frame clones and drops some. The sample carries 75,000 to 100,000 clones, 75% to 95% recorded once. The source was PBMCs, collected approximately 420 days after intestinal transplant. The origin of the receptors is a human patient who received an intestinal transplant, so some T cells may come from the graft donor. Each CDR3 is given with its conserved first and last residue. A D gene is named only where the DNA matches it firmly. Rows give clone size only sometimes, using once, few, many, or a class for an expanded clone.

V: TRBV27
D: -
length: 14
J: TRBJ1-1
size: -
DNA: TGTGCCAGCAGTTTATCCCCAGGAAACACTGAAGCTTTCTTT
CDR3: CASSLSPGNTEAFF

V: TRBV7-6
D: -
length: 16
J: TRBJ2-3
size: -
DNA: TGTGCCAGCAGCTTGGGTGGGCCCCCTAGCACAGATACGCAGTATTTT
CDR3: CASSLGGPPSTDTQYF

V: TRBV6-6
D: -
length: 12
J: TRBJ1-2
size: -
DNA: TGTGCCAGCAGTCAACAGCCCTTGGGCTACACCTTC
CDR3: CASSQQPLGYTF

V: TRBV14
D: -
length: 16
J: TRBJ1-3
size: -
DNA: TGTGCCAGCAGCCAAGATGACGCGAGCTCTGGAAACACCATATATTTT
CDR3: CASSQDDASSGNTIYF

V: TRBV19
D: -
length: 12
J: TRBJ1-2
size: -
DNA: TGTGCCAGTAGTATATGGGGTGGTGGCTACACCTTC
CDR3: CASSIWGGGYTF

V: TRBV7-6
D: -
length: 16
J: TRBJ2-2
size: -
DNA: TGTGCCAGCAGCCCGACAGGATGGGGCGATGCCGGGGAGCTGTTTTTT
CDR3: CASSPTGWGDAGELFF

V: TRBV5-4
D: -
length: 11
J: TRBJ1-1
size: -
DNA: TGTGCCTTCTTCTCGGGGCCCGAAGCTTTCTTT
CDR3: CAFFSGPEAFF

V: TRBV9
D: TRBD1
length: 15
J: TRBJ1-2
size: -
DNA: TGTGCCAGCAGCGTTGTGGGACAGGGGAACTATGGCTACACCTTC
CDR3: CASSVVGQGNYGYTF

V: TRBV2
D: -
length: 10
J: TRBJ2-5
size: -
DNA: TGTGCCAGCAGTCCGAGGACTGAGTACTTC
CDR3: CASSPRTEYF

V: TRBV2
D: TRBD1
length: 15
J: TRBJ1-1
size: -
DNA: TGTGCCAGCAGCCCCCGGGACAGGGGGCGTACTGAAGCTTTCTTT
CDR3: CASSPRDRGRTEAFF

V: TRBV7-9
D: -
length: 12
J: TRBJ1-2
size: -
DNA: TGTGCCAGCTGGGGGCCGGGCTATGGCTACACCTTC
CDR3: CASWGPGYGYTF

V: TRBV10-3
D: -
length: 12
J: TRBJ2-3
size: -
DNA: TGTGCCATCAGCCGCTGGCTGGATACGCAGTATTTT
CDR3: CAISRWLDTQYF

V: TRBV18
D: -
length: 13
J: TRBJ2-3
size: -
DNA: TGTGCCAGCTCACCACCCTACACAGATACGCAGTATTTT
CDR3: CASSPPYTDTQYF

V: TRBV11-2
D: TRBD2
length: 14
J: TRBJ2-2
size: -
DNA: TGTGCCAGCAGCACCAGCGGGGGCACCGGGGAGCTGTTTTTT
CDR3: CASSTSGGTGELFF

V: TRBV27
D: -
length: 14
J: TRBJ1-5
size: -
DNA: TGTGCCAGCAGTTTAGGGGTGAGCAATCAGCCCCAGCATTTT
CDR3: CASSLGVSNQPQHF

V: TRBV5-6
D: TRBD2
length: 16
J: TRBJ2-3
size: -
DNA: TGTGCCAGCAGTTCGCCCTGGCGGGGGGGCGTATATACGCAGTATTTT
CDR3: CASSSPWRGGVYTQYF

V: TRBV11-2
D: -
length: 15
J: TRBJ2-1
size: -
DNA: TGTGCCAGCAGCTTAGACAGGGGCCCCTACAATGAGCAGTTCTTC
CDR3: CASSLDRGPYNEQFF

V: TRBV7-3
D: TRBD1
length: 15
J: TRBJ1-1
size: -
DNA: TGTGCCAGCAGCGCGACAGGGGGCGCGGCCACTGAAGCTTTCTTT
CDR3: CASSATGGAATEAFF

V: TRBV4-1
D: -
length: 16
J: TRBJ2-7
size: -
DNA: TGCGCCAGCAGCCAAGCGGGGAGCAGACCTGAAACAGAGCAGTACTTC
CDR3: CASSQAGSRPETEQYF

V: TRBV15
D: -
length: 11
J: TRBJ2-7
size: -
DNA: TGTGCCACCAGCAAAGGGAACGAGCAGTACTTC
CDR3: CATSKGNEQYF

V: TRBV10-3
D: TRBD1
length: 14
J: TRBJ1-1
size: -
DNA: TGTGCCGTCGGACAGGGGGAGAAGGGCACTGAAGCTTTCTTT
CDR3: CAVGQGEKGTEAFF

V: TRBV11-2
D: -
length: 12
J: TRBJ2-3
size: -
DNA: TGTGCCAGCAGCGGGCCCGGAGATACGCAGTATTTT
CDR3: CASSGPGDTQYF

V: TRBV6-1
D: -
length: 13
J: TRBJ1-2
size: -
DNA: TGTGCCAGCAGTGAAGCCTGGGGGGGAGGCTACACCTTC
CDR3: CASSEAWGGGYTF

V: TRBV18
D: -
length: 15
J: TRBJ1-3
size: -
DNA: TGTGCCAGCTCACCAGGGACCGGCTCTGGAAACACCATATATTTT
CDR3: CASSPGTGSGNTIYF

V: TRBV7-3
D: -
length: 15
J: TRBJ2-7
size: -
DNA: TGTGCCAGCAGCTTAGGTCTGGGCAAGTCCTACGAGCAGTACTTC
CDR3: CASSLGLGKSYEQYF

V: TRBV7-9
D: -
length: 14
J: TRBJ1-6
size: -
DNA: TGTGCCAGCAGCCGGGACCCTCAGGATTCACCCCTCCACTTT
CDR3: CASSRDPQDSPLHF

V: TRBV19
D: -
length: 15
J: TRBJ2-7
size: -
DNA: TGTGCCAGTAGCCAACCACAGGGTGGGGTCTACGAGCAGTACTTC
CDR3: CASSQPQGGVYEQYF

V: TRBV6-4
D: TRBD1
length: 16
J: TRBJ1-1
size: -
DNA: TGTGCCAGCAGTAAGACAGGGGGCGCAAGGGACACTGAAGCTTTCTTT
CDR3: CASSKTGGARDTEAFF

V: TRBV7-3
D: -
length: 17
J: TRBJ2-1
size: -
DNA: TGTGCCAGCAGCTTAGCCCCCGGCGTGGGCGTGGGCAATGAGCAGTTCTTC
CDR3: CASSLAPGVGVGNEQFF

V: TRBV4-1
D: -
length: 14
J: TRBJ1-4
size: -
DNA: TGCGCCAGCACACCAGGGGACGGGGATGAAAAACTGTTTTTT
CDR3: CASTPGDGDEKLFF

V: TRBV9
D: -
length: 17
J: TRBJ1-3
size: -
DNA: TGTGCCAGCAGCGCCGACTCCGTAGGGGGAACTGGAAACACCATATATTTT
CDR3: CASSADSVGGTGNTIYF

V: TRBV5-4
D: TRBD1
length: 15
J: TRBJ2-7
size: -
DNA: TGTGCCAGCAGCACCCGGACAGGGGTGTCCTACGAGCAGTACTTC
CDR3: CASSTRTGVSYEQYF

V: TRBV7-9
D: TRBD2
length: 16
J: TRBJ2-7
size: -
DNA: TGTGCCAGCAGCTTGGCCAGCGGGGACTGGTCCTACGAGCAGTACTTC
CDR3: CASSLASGDWSYEQYF

V: TRBV6-1
D: -
length: 13
J: TRBJ1-4
size: few
DNA: TGTGCCAGCAGTGACCCAACCAATGAAAAACTGTTTTTT
CDR3: CASSDPTNEKLFF

V: TRBV9
D: -
length: 14
J: TRBJ2-7
size: -
DNA: TGTGCCAGCAGCCCCGGGACCTCGGGCTACGAGCAGTACTTC
CDR3: CASSPGTSGYEQYF

V: TRBV6-4
D: -
length: 17
J: TRBJ1-3
size: -
DNA: TGTGCCAGCAGTGAACCTCCCAGGGTGTTCTCTGGAAACACCATATATTTT
CDR3: CASSEPPRVFSGNTIYF

V: TRBV5-4
D: -
length: 14
J: TRBJ1-3
size: once
DNA: TGTGCCAGCAGCTCTCCCAGGGAGGGAAACACCATATATTTT
CDR3: CASSSPREGNTIYF

V: TRBV7-7
D: TRBD2
length: 16
J: TRBJ2-1
size: -
DNA: TGTGCTAGCAGCTTAGTACTTGGGGGGAGGGTGGATGAGCAGTTCTTC
CDR3: CASSLVLGGRVDEQFF

V: TRBV4-1
D: -
length: 15
J: TRBJ1-5
size: -
DNA: TGCGCCAGCAGCCCCACGGAGACTGGCAATCAGCCCCAGCATTTT
CDR3: CASSPTETGNQPQHF

V: TRBV6-5
D: TRBD2
length: 15
J: TRBJ2-5
size: once
DNA: TGTGCCAGCAGTTACTCGGGGGGGACCCAAGAGACCCAGTACTTC
CDR3: CASSYSGGTQETQYF

V: TRBV11-2
D: -
length: 15
J: TRBJ1-5
size: -
DNA: TGTGCCAGCAGCTTAGGTCGGGGCCGGGGACAGCCCCAGCATTTT
CDR3: CASSLGRGRGQPQHF

V: TRBV4-1
D: TRBD2
length: 15
J: TRBJ2-3
size: -
DNA: TGCGCCAGCAGCCGACCCACTAGCGGCACAGATACGCAGTATTTT
CDR3: CASSRPTSGTDTQYF

V: TRBV6-6
D: TRBD1
length: 15
J: TRBJ2-7
size: -
DNA: TGTGCCAGCAGCTGGACAGGGTCGGTCTCCTACGAGCAGTACTTC
CDR3: CASSWTGSVSYEQYF